This TCR beta chain was observed in a study of T cells in Graves' hyperthyroidism and ophthalmopathy. RNA transcripts were the template for amplifying TCR beta CDR3 regions. An initial round of RT-PCR targeting the TCR CDR3 relied on the HTBI primer set. TCRdb processed the multiplex PCR reads anew with MiXCR; each CDR3 protein has one entry. Of 300,000 to 450,000 distinct CDR3 sequences in the sample, roughly 13% were seen once. Germline assignment: CDR1 LNHDA and CDR2 SQIVND (reference sequence). The CDR3 runs 13 residues. Trimming took 3 bases from V and 7 from J, leaving 12 bases between them. This TCR was recovered from a woman aged 18-30 years with Graves' hyperthyroidism. The J gene is TRBJ1-2, the V gene TRBV19; D not certain. What was sequenced was blood. The CDR3 sequence: CASSIAVQSGYTF. Here the CDR3 DNA reads TGTGCCAGTAGTATTGCGGTTCAGTCTGGCTACACCTTC.